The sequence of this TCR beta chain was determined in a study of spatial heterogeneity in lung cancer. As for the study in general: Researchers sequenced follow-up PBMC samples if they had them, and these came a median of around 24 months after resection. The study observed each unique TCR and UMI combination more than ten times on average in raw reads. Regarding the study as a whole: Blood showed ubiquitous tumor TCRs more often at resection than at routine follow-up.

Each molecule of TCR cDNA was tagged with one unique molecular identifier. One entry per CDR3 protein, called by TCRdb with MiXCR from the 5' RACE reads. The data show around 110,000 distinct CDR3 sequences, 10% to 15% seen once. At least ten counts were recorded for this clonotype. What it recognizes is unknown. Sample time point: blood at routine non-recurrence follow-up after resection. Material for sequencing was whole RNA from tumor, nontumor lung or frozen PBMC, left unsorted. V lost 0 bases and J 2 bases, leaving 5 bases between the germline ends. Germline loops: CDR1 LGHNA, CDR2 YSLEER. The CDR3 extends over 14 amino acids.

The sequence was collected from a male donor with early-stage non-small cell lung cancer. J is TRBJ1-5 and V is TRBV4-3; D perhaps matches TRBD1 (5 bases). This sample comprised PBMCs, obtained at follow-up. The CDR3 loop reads CASSQDRGNQPQHF. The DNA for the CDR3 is TGCGCCAGCAGCCAAGACAGGGGCAATCAGCCCCAGCATTTT.